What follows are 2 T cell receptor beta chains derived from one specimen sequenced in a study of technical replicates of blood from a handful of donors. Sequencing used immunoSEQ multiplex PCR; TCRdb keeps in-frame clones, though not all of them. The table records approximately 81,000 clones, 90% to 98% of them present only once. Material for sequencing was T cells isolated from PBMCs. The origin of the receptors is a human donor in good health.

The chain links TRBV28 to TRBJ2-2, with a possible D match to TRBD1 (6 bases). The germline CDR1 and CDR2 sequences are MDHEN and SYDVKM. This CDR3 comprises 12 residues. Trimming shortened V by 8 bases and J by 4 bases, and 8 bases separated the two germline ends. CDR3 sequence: CASPDSTGELFF. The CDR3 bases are TGTGCCAGCCCGGACAGCACCGGGGAGCTGTTTTTT.

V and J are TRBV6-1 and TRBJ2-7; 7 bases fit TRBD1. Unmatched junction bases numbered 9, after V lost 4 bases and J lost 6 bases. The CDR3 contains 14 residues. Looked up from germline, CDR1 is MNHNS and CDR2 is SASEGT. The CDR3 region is CASSADRDLREQYF. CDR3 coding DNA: TGTGCCAGCAGTGCTGACAGGGATTTACGCGAGCAGTACTTC.